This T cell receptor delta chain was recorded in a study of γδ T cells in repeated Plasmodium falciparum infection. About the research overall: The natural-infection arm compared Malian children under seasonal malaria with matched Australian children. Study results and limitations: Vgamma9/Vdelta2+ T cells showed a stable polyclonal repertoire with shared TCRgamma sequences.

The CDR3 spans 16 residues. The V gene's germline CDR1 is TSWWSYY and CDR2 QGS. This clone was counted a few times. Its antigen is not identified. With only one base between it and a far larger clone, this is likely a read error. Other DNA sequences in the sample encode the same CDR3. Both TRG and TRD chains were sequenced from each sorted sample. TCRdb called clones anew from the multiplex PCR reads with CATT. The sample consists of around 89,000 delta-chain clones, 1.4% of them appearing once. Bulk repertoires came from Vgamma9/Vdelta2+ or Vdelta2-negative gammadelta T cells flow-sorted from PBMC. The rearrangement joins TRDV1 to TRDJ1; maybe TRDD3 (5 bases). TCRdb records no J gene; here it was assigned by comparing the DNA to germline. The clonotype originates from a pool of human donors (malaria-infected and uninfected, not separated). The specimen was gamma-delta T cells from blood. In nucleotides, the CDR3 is TGTGCTCTCGGGGAATTCGCAGGACTCCATAAGAATAAACTCATCTTT. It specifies CALGEFAGLHKNKLIF.